The rows below give T cell receptor beta chains drawn from one sample of a study of regulatory T cells in long-lasting Graves disease. From the multiplex PCR reads, TCRdb called clonotypes with MiXCR, one entry per CDR3 protein. The sample lists approximately 300,000 distinct CDR3 sequences, more than 15% occurring once. The specimen comprised peripheral blood mononuclear cells (PBMCs), sampled at new diagnosis, from a patient treated with antithyroid drugs. These receptors were collected from a female donor with Graves disease. Both conserved end residues are part of each CDR3. D genes are given only for firm matches. Part of the rows lack a size; the others show once, few, many or a class for expanded clones.

>TRBV28|NA|TRBJ1-1|14|many
TGTGCCAGCGGGGCCGGCGTATGGAACACTGAAGCTTTCTTT
CASGAGVWNTEAFF
>TRBV5-6|TRBD1|TRBJ2-7|11|NA
TGTGCCAGCAGCTCGACAGGGCTTCAATACTTC
CASSSTGLQYF
>TRBV12-3/TRBV12-4|NA|TRBJ2-1|14|many
TGTGCCAGCAGTTCCCAGGGCGGCTCGAATGAGCAGTTCTTC
CASSSQGGSNEQFF
>TRBV24-1|TRBD1|TRBJ2-6|19|NA
TGTGCCACCAGTGAATCCCCGGGACAGGGATTCTCTGGGGCCAACGTCCTGACTTTC
CATSESPGQGFSGANVLTF
>TRBV20-1|TRBD2|TRBJ2-7|13|many
TGCAGTGCGGTAGCGGGAGGTGGGGACGAGCAGTACTTC
CSAVAGGGDEQYF
>TRBV13|NA|TRBJ1-1|14|many
TGTGCCAGCAGCTCCCGGGACACTAACACTGAAGCTTTCTTT
CASSSRDTNTEAFF
>TRBV11-3|NA|TRBJ1-6|13|many
TGTGCCAGCAGCTCCCCCCCTAATTCACCCCTCCACTTT
CASSSPPNSPLHF
>TRBV28|TRBD2|TRBJ2-7|14|NA
TGTGCCAGCAGTTCTAGCGGGAGGTGGGAAGAGCAGTACTTC
CASSSSGRWEEQYF
>TRBV12-3/TRBV12-4|TRBD2|TRBJ2-3|17|many
TGTGCCAGCAGCGGACTAGCGGGAGGGCCTAGCACAGATACGCAGTATTTT
CASSGLAGGPSTDTQYF
>TRBV7-9|NA|TRBJ1-1|13|NA
TGTGCCCTTTTCGGAGGGAGCGGCCCTGAAGCTTTCTTT
CALFGGSGPEAFF
>TRBV12-3/TRBV12-4|NA|TRBJ2-1|11|many
TGTGCCAGCAGTTTCTACAATGAGCAGTTCTTC
CASSFYNEQFF
>TRBV29-1|NA|TRBJ1-2|12|NA
TGCAGCGTGGACGGAGCCGTAGATGGCTACACCTTC
CSVDGAVDGYTF
>TRBV27|TRBD1|TRBJ2-7|15|many
TGTGCCAGCAGTTCGAGTAGGGACAGCTCCTACGAGCAGTACTTC
CASSSSRDSSYEQYF
>TRBV28|NA|TRBJ2-2|15|many
TGTGCCAGCAGTTTTGGGGGCGGGGGCACCGGGGAGCTGTTTTTT
CASSFGGGGTGELFF
>TRBV11-1|TRBD1|TRBJ1-1|13|many
TGTGCCAGCAGCCCTGACAGGGAAGGAGAAGCTTTCTTT
CASSPDREGEAFF